This record concerns one T cell receptor (beta chain) sequence. Its antigen is as yet unknown. Both 60 Vbeta primers and 13 Jbeta primers went into the PCR. This table comes from immunoSEQ multiplex PCR, and its TCRdb copy is limited to in-frame clones, with some not included. The sample holds about 210,000 clones; 70% to 85% are singletons and the top ten take around 3.6%. V was cut by 6 bases and J by 0 bases, with 9 bases left in between. Germline values: CDR1 SQVTM, CDR2 ANQGSEA. The CDR3 covers 13 residues. These data are taken from a study of cytomegalovirus exposure and HLA in healthy donors. General observations from the study: Later analysis suggested most CMV-associated TCR beta chains were HLA-restricted.

This TCR was sampled from a man aged 40-50 years in good health and CMV-seropositive. The chain employs TRBV29-1 and TRBJ1-3; D uncertain. Input material: PBMCs. CDR3 DNA sequence: TGCAGCGTCTCAGACACCTCTGGAAACACCATATATTTT. Amino acids: CSVSDTSGNTIYF.